This T cell receptor (beta chain) originates from a study of T cells in Graves' hyperthyroidism and ophthalmopathy. Study results and limitations: From stable hyperthyroidism, ophthalmopathy was separated by a 13 V-J model.

From RNA transcripts, TCR beta CDR3 regions were amplified. HTBI primers were used for first-round RT-PCR of the TCR CDR3. A single record per CDR3 protein comes from TCRdb applying MiXCR to the multiplex PCR reads. The table has about 270,000 distinct CDR3 sequences, around 15% seen once; the top ten hold around 30%. Participants, patients aged 18 to 65, had newly diagnosed hyperthyroidism with a duration under 2 months. Out of 8.5 to 10 ml of fresh peripheral blood came the PBMCs. The V end was cut by 1 base, the J end by 4 bases, with 2 bases between. CDR1 and CDR2 from the germline V gene are LGHDT and YNNKEL (reference sequence). The CDR3 is made up of 13 amino acids. This clonotype was counted ten times or more. Antigen unknown.

The sequencing input was blood. The chain is built from TRBV3-1 and TRBJ2-6, with D unclear. The receptor comes from a woman between 50 and 59 years old with Graves' hyperthyroidism that later progressed to Graves' ophthalmopathy. The CDR3 loop is CASSQGGANVLTF. In DNA, the CDR3 is TGTGCCAGCAGCCAAGGAGGGGCCAACGTCCTGACTTTC. The full variable domain, with the rest looked up from reference TRBV3-1 and TRBJ2-6, is DTAVSQTPKYLVTQMGNDKSIKCEQNLGHDTMYWYKQDSKKFLKIMFSYNNKELIINETVPNRFSPKSPDKAHLNLHINSLELGDSAVYFCASSQGGANVLTFGAGSRLTVL.